Listed below are T cell receptor beta chains from one sample, sequenced in a study of CD8+CD57+ T cells in acquired aplastic anemia. TCRdb used MiXCR to reprocess the reads, holding one entry per CDR3 protein. This table holds 75,000 to 80,000 distinct CDR3 sequences, roughly 72% found once. Sequencing was done on a sample of sorted CD4+, CD8+, or CD8+CD57+ T cells (not recorded which) from PBMCs. These receptors came from a human donor with aplastic anemia. Each CDR3 is given with its conserved first and last residue. Each record gives: D gene, J gene, V gene, clone size, CDR3 length, CDR3 protein, CDR3 DNA. D genes are given only for firm matches. Part of the rows lack a size; the others show once, few, many or a class for expanded clones.

d_gene: -
j_gene: TRBJ2-7
v_gene: TRBV7-9
abundance: -
len: 12
CDR3aa: CASSVTSYEQYF
CDR3nt: TGTGCCAGCAGCGTCACCTCCTACGAGCAGTACTTC

d_gene: TRBD1
j_gene: TRBJ1-1
v_gene: TRBV15
abundance: few
len: 18
CDR3aa: CATSRPFPGQGGVTEAFF
CDR3nt: TGTGCCACCAGCAGACCATTTCCGGGACAGGGGGGGGTTACTGAAGCTTTCTTT

d_gene: TRBD2
j_gene: TRBJ2-1
v_gene: TRBV20-1
abundance: -
len: 15
CDR3aa: CSARPRTSGYNEQFF
CDR3nt: TGCAGTGCTAGACCGAGGACTAGCGGTTACAATGAGCAGTTCTTC

d_gene: -
j_gene: TRBJ1-1
v_gene: TRBV7-9
abundance: -
len: 11
CDR3aa: CASSLAPEAFF
CDR3nt: TGTGCCAGCAGCTTAGCGCCCGAAGCTTTCTTT

d_gene: -
j_gene: TRBJ2-3
v_gene: TRBV5-1
abundance: -
len: 14
CDR3aa: CASRKQGGSDTQYF
CDR3nt: TGCGCCAGCAGGAAACAGGGTGGGTCAGATACGCAGTATTTT

d_gene: -
j_gene: TRBJ1-1
v_gene: TRBV19
abundance: few
len: 13
CDR3aa: CASSMGRNTEAFF
CDR3nt: TGTGCCAGTAGTATGGGACGGAACACTGAAGCTTTCTTT

d_gene: -
j_gene: TRBJ2-5
v_gene: TRBV7-8
abundance: -
len: 15
CDR3aa: CASSSHGDNQETQYF
CDR3nt: TGTGCCAGCAGCTCCCATGGGGACAACCAAGAGACCCAGTACTTC

d_gene: -
j_gene: TRBJ1-1
v_gene: TRBV7-2
abundance: -
len: 13
CDR3aa: CASSLGMAGEAFF
CDR3nt: TGTGCCAGCAGCTTAGGTATGGCAGGGGAAGCTTTCTTT

d_gene: TRBD1
j_gene: TRBJ1-3
v_gene: TRBV25-1
abundance: -
len: 14
CDR3aa: CASRETGFGNTIYF
CDR3nt: TGTGCCAGCAGGGAGACAGGGTTTGGAAACACCATATATTTT

d_gene: TRBD1
j_gene: TRBJ2-7
v_gene: TRBV6-1
abundance: -
len: 13
CDR3aa: CASRGQGAYEQYF
CDR3nt: TGTGCCAGCAGGGGACAGGGGGCCTACGAGCAGTACTTC

d_gene: TRBD1
j_gene: TRBJ1-2
v_gene: TRBV10-2
abundance: many
len: 14
CDR3aa: CASRGDSLYYGYTF
CDR3nt: TGCGCCAGCAGAGGGGACAGCTTATACTATGGCTACACCTTC

d_gene: -
j_gene: TRBJ1-5
v_gene: TRBV2
abundance: once
len: 14
CDR3aa: CASSEALGNQPQHF
CDR3nt: TGTGCCAGCAGTGAAGCACTGGGCAATCAGCCCCAGCATTTT

d_gene: TRBD1
j_gene: TRBJ2-7
v_gene: TRBV7-9
abundance: -
len: 12
CDR3aa: CASSDRGGEQYF
CDR3nt: TGTGCCAGCAGCGACAGGGGAGGCGAGCAGTACTTC

d_gene: -
j_gene: TRBJ2-7
v_gene: TRBV25-1
abundance: -
len: 12
CDR3aa: CASSDPPDEQYF
CDR3nt: TGTGCCAGCAGTGACCCGCCTGACGAGCAGTACTTC

d_gene: -
j_gene: TRBJ2-7
v_gene: TRBV7-8
abundance: many
len: 13
CDR3aa: CASSFVSSYEQYF
CDR3nt: TGTGCCAGCAGCTTCGTATCGTCCTACGAGCAGTACTTC

d_gene: -
j_gene: TRBJ2-7
v_gene: TRBV29-1
abundance: -
len: 12
CDR3aa: CSVVGGSYEQYF
CDR3nt: TGCAGCGTTGTGGGGGGATCCTACGAGCAGTACTTC

d_gene: TRBD1
j_gene: TRBJ1-2
v_gene: TRBV27
abundance: -
len: 14
CDR3aa: CASSSTAGQNGYTF
CDR3nt: TGTGCCAGCAGCTCGACCGCGGGACAGAATGGCTACACCTTC

d_gene: -
j_gene: TRBJ2-7
v_gene: TRBV2
abundance: -
len: 13
CDR3aa: CASTGLLTYEQYF
CDR3nt: TGTGCCAGCACGGGACTCTTAACCTACGAGCAGTACTTC

d_gene: TRBD1
j_gene: TRBJ2-5
v_gene: TRBV25-1
abundance: -
len: 14
CDR3aa: CATDPGQGPQTQYF
CDR3nt: TGTGCCACCGATCCCGGACAGGGACCTCAGACCCAGTACTTC

d_gene: -
j_gene: TRBJ2-7
v_gene: TRBV6-5
abundance: -
len: 15
CDR3aa: CASSYSGGGSYEQYF
CDR3nt: TGTGCCAGCAGTTACTCGGGAGGGGGCAGTTACGAGCAGTACTTC

d_gene: -
j_gene: TRBJ1-1
v_gene: TRBV25-1
abundance: once
len: 13
CDR3aa: CASSWSGDTEAFF
CDR3nt: TGTGCCAGCAGCTGGTCCGGGGACACTGAAGCTTTCTTT

d_gene: TRBD1
j_gene: TRBJ2-1
v_gene: TRBV11-1
abundance: few
len: 15
CDR3aa: CASSLTGTGNNEQFF
CDR3nt: TGTGCCAGCAGCTTGACCGGGACAGGGAACAATGAGCAGTTCTTC

d_gene: -
j_gene: TRBJ2-7
v_gene: TRBV10-3
abundance: -
len: 15
CDR3aa: CAISRGTVTGYEQYF
CDR3nt: TGTGCCATCAGTCGCGGGACAGTAACAGGCTACGAGCAGTACTTC

d_gene: -
j_gene: TRBJ2-7
v_gene: TRBV7-9
abundance: -
len: 13
CDR3aa: CASSPSGQEDQYF
CDR3nt: TGTGCCAGCAGCCCATCGGGCCAGGAAGATCAGTACTTC

d_gene: TRBD1
j_gene: TRBJ1-1
v_gene: TRBV6-2/TRBV6-3
abundance: -
len: 13
CDR3aa: CASSYNRGGISLF
CDR3nt: TGTGCCAGCAGTTACAACAGGGGCGGTATCTCCCTCTTT

d_gene: TRBD1
j_gene: TRBJ1-6
v_gene: TRBV19
abundance: -
len: 15
CDR3aa: CASSSRQGYNSPLHF
CDR3nt: TGTGCCAGTAGTAGCAGACAGGGCTATAATTCACCCCTCCACTTT

d_gene: -
j_gene: TRBJ2-7
v_gene: TRBV7-9
abundance: -
len: 12
CDR3aa: CASSTKAYEQYF
CDR3nt: TGTGCCAGCAGCACCAAGGCCTACGAGCAGTACTTC

d_gene: -
j_gene: TRBJ1-1
v_gene: TRBV5-4
abundance: -
len: 14
CDR3aa: CASSLADRGPEAFF
CDR3nt: TGTGCCAGCAGCTTGGCCGACCGGGGGCCCGAAGCTTTCTTT

d_gene: -
j_gene: TRBJ2-7
v_gene: TRBV2
abundance: -
len: 13
CDR3aa: CASSAGRTYEQYF
CDR3nt: TGTGCCAGCAGTGCCGGCAGAACCTACGAGCAGTACTTC

d_gene: -
j_gene: TRBJ1-2
v_gene: TRBV27
abundance: -
len: 13
CDR3aa: CASSIQGVSGYTF
CDR3nt: TGTGCCAGCAGCATACAGGGAGTTTCGGGCTACACCTTC

d_gene: -
j_gene: TRBJ1-6
v_gene: TRBV9
abundance: -
len: 14
CDR3aa: CASSAQGIPSPLHF
CDR3nt: TGTGCCAGCAGCGCACAGGGAATCCCATCACCCCTCCACTTT